Listed here are 10 T cell receptor beta chains from one sample, sequenced in a study of blood T cell repertoires in COVID-19. Sequencing used immunoSEQ multiplex PCR; TCRdb keeps in-frame clones, though not all of them. The sample lists approximately 230,000 clones, 82% occurring once. Sequenced material: peripheral blood. These receptors came from a woman of 80 years or more with active or convalescent COVID-19.

The rearrangement uses TRBV14 and TRBJ2-7; TRBD1 aligns across 10 bases. The V and J ends lost 0 bases and 8 bases, in that order; junction bases with no gene match: 10. The CDR3 contains 16 residues. Germline CDR1 SGHDN, CDR2 FVKESK. CDR3: CASSQDRGTGDSQQYF. Written as DNA, the CDR3 is TGTGCCAGCAGCCAAGATCGGGGGACAGGGGACTCCCAGCAGTACTTC.

The chain recombines TRBV5-1 with TRBJ1-2; 7 nucleotides match TRBD1. The length of the CDR3 is 15 residues. Trimming removed 0 bases from V and 3 bases from J; junction bases left unmatched: 5. Per germline, CDR1 SGHRS and CDR2 YFSETQ. CDR3 DNA sequence: TGCGCCAGCAGCTTGGGTGACAGGGTAGACTATGGCTACACCTTC. Encoded protein: CASSLGDRVDYGYTF.

This clone turned up a few times. V is TRBV27 and J is TRBJ2-7; 11 bases line up with TRBD2. CDR1 MNHEY and CDR2 SMNVEV come from the germline V gene (reference sequence). The length of the CDR3 is 16 residues. J was trimmed by 5 bases and V by 1 base; bases with no gene match: 7. CDR3 nucleotide sequence: TGTGCCAGCAGTTTATATAGCGGGAGGGATGGCGACGAGCAGTACTTC. It codes for CASSLYSGRDGDEQYF.

The rearrangement uses TRBV11-2 and TRBJ1-1; D might be TRBD1 (5 bases). CDR1 is SGHAT, CDR2 FQNNGV, per germline. This CDR3 has 15 residues. Trimming cost V 2 bases and J 3 bases, with 13 bases left between them. The CDR3 DNA reads as TGTGCCAGCAGCTTACTTATCGGAGGGGACACTGAAGCTTTCTTT. Translated, it gives CASSLLIGGDTEAFF.

This chain joins TRBV11-2 and TRBJ1-5, with D perhaps matching TRBD1 (5 bases). This CDR3 spans 15 amino acids. With 0 bases removed from V and 4 bases from J, the gap between germline ends came to 10 bases. Germline-derived CDR1 and CDR2 are SGHAT and FQNNGV. The CDR3 spells CASSLDPGSNQPQHF. The CDR3 DNA is TGTGCCAGCAGCTTAGACCCAGGGTCTAATCAGCCCCAGCATTTT.

The chain recombines TRBV5-1 with TRBJ1-1; 7 bases are shared with TRBD1. The CDR3 has 14 residues. Trimming took 4 bases from V and 4 from J; bases not matched to a gene: 7. Germline lookup yields CDR1 SGHRS and CDR2 YFSETQ. Written as DNA, the CDR3 is TGCGCCAGCAGCCCCCGTCCAGGGGGCACTGAAGCTTTCTTT. This codes for CASSPRPGGTEAFF.

This chain links TRBV13 with TRBJ2-1, with a possible D match to TRBD2 (6 bases). Germline lookup yields CDR1 PRHDT and CDR2 FYEKMQ (reference sequence). The CDR3 is made up of 15 amino acids. Deletions cut 0 bases from V and 3 bases from J, with 9 bases between. CDR3 in amino acids: CASSLGGGVYNEQFF. The CDR3 DNA sequence: TGTGCCAGCAGCTTAGGGGGAGGCGTCTACAATGAGCAGTTCTTC. Based on the CDR3 plus reference TRBV13 and TRBJ2-1, the full variable domain is AAGVIQSPRHLIKEKRETATLKCYPIPRHDTVYWYQQGPGQDPQFLISFYEKMQSDKGSIPDRFSAQQFSDYHSELNMSSLELGDSALYFCASSLGGGVYNEQFFGPGTRLTVL.

The V and J genes are TRBV10-2 and TRBJ2-5; D remains unclear. V shed 4 bases and J shed 1 base, with 10 bases lying between them. This CDR3 contains 14 residues. Germline V gene sequence: CDR1 WSHSY, CDR2 SAAADI. The CDR3 nucleotides read TGCGCCAGCAGTGTTCCCGGCGGCCAAGAGACCCAGTACTTC. It yields the protein CASSVPGGQETQYF.

The chain carries TRBV11-2 and TRBJ1-1; no reliable D call. V lost 3 bases to trimming and J lost 1 base, with 9 bases between them. CDR1 and CDR2 (germline): SGHAT, FQNNGV. The length of the CDR3 is 14 residues. The CDR3, as DNA: TGTGCCAGCAGCTTCGAGGGTAAGAACACTGAAGCTTTCTTT. Translating it yields CASSFEGKNTEAFF.

V gene TRBV7-9 combines with J gene TRBJ2-3, with TRBD2 matching over 7 bases. This CDR3 has 14 residues. Losses at the gene ends were 11 bases for V and 2 bases for J; bases not matched to a gene: 10. Germline CDR1 and CDR2: SEHNR and FQNEAQ (reference sequence). CDR3 nucleotide sequence: TGTGCCTCTCCGGCTAGCGGAAACACAGATACGCAGTATTTT. This gives the protein CASPASGNTDTQYF.